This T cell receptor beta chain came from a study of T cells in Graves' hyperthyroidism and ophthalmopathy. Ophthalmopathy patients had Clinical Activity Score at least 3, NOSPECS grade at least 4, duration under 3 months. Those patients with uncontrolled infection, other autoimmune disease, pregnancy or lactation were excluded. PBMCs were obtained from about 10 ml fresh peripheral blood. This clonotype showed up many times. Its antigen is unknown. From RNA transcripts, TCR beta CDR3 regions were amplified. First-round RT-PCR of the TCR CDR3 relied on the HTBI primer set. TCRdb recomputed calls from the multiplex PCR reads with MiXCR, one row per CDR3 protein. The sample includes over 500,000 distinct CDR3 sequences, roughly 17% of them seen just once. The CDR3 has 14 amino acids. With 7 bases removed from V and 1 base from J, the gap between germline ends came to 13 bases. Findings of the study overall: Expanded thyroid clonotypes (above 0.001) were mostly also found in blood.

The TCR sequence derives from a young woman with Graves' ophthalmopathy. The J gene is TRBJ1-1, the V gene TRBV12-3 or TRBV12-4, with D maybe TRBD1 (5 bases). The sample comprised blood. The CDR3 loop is CASTWGGRNTEAFF. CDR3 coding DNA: TGTGCCAGCACCTGGGGGGGGAGGAACACTGAAGCTTTCTTT.